These 7 T cell receptor beta chains originate from one sample sequenced in a study of CD8+ T cells in alopecia areata. Following extraction, RNA underwent reverse transcription to cDNA, which served as the sequencing template. Method: immunoSEQ multiplex PCR; TCRdb's copy keeps in-frame clones and lacks some. The table has about 150,000 clones, less than 65% seen once. The source material was CD8+ T cells sorted from blood, sampled at week 0. The source of these receptors is a human donor with alopecia areata.

This clone was observed a few times. V is TRBV19 and J is TRBJ2-3, with D possibly being TRBD2 (6 bases). Germline V CDR1 and CDR2: LNHDA, SQIVND (reference sequence). V was pared by 3 bases and J by 4 bases, with 14 bases between. This CDR3 comprises 15 residues. CDR3 DNA: TGTGCCAGTAGTATCCTAACTAGCAGCGCAGATACGCAGTATTTT. Translation gives CASSILTSSADTQYF.

The chain employs TRBV7-8 and TRBJ2-1; 8 bases are shared with TRBD2. V was clipped by 8 bases and J by 5 bases; unmatched bases: 8. CDR3 length equals 14 residues. The germline V gene has CDR1 SGHVS and CDR2 FQNEAQ. The CDR3 nucleotides read TGTGCCAGCGGCGGGGGGAGTGATAACAATGAGCAGTTCTTC. Protein product: CASGGGSDNNEQFF.

The chain combines TRBV5-6 with TRBJ1-4; D is ambiguous. CDR3 length: 13 residues. The V gene's germline CDR1 is SGHDT and CDR2 YYEEEE. Trimming pared 4 bases from V and 13 bases from J, leaving 17 bases between. As DNA, the CDR3 is TGTGCCAGCAGCCAAACATCAGTAGACGGACTGTTTTTT. Protein sequence: CASSQTSVDGLFF.

This chain connects TRBV10-2 to TRBJ1-1; 7 bases line up with TRBD1. V lost 3 bases, J lost 9 bases, and 1 base stayed unmatched. Germline V gives CDR1 WSHSY, CDR2 SAAADI. The CDR3 runs to 11 residues. The CDR3 sequence: CASSERGQAFF. The CDR3 nucleotides are TGCGCCAGCAGTGAAAGGGGGCAAGCTTTCTTT.

V is TRBV5-1 and J is TRBJ2-7; 9 bases agree with TRBD1. J lost 2 bases, V lost 7 bases, and 7 bases had no gene match. The CDR3 length is 14 residues. Germline CDR1 SGHRS, CDR2 YFSETQ. CDR3 region: CASEFGTGTYEQYF. For the CDR3, the DNA is TGCGCCAGCGAATTCGGGACAGGGACCTACGAGCAGTACTTC.

The chain joins TRBV29-1 to TRBJ2-2, with D uncertain. Germline-derived CDR1 and CDR2 are SQVTM and ANQGSEA. This CDR3 is 12 amino acids long. V lost 4 bases, J lost 3 bases, and 6 bases lay in between. The CDR3, as DNA: TGCAGCGTTGCCCACTACACCGGGGAGCTGTTTTTT. It is translated as CSVAHYTGELFF.

The V and J genes are TRBV5-4 and TRBJ1-4, with a possible D match to TRBD1 (5 bases). The CDR3 runs to 17 residues. Trimming cost V 0 bases and J 1 base, with 13 bases left between them. Germline V gene sequence: CDR1 SGHNT, CDR2 YYREEE (reference sequence). For the CDR3, the DNA is TGTGCCAGCAGCTTGGGGCCGGGGGAAGGAACTAATGAAAAACTGTTTTTT. Protein sequence: CASSLGPGEGTNEKLFF.